This T cell receptor (beta chain) was obtained from a study of cytomegalovirus exposure and HLA in healthy donors. Use of 60 Vbeta and 13 Jbeta primers characterized the PCR. Method: immunoSEQ multiplex PCR; TCRdb's copy keeps in-frame clones and lacks some. The repertoire holds over 150,000 clones, approximately 80% seen once, with more than 7% in the top ten. The CDR3 contains 13 residues. Trimming took 3 bases from V and 2 from J, leaving 8 bases between them. The germline V gene has CDR1 SGHVS and CDR2 FQNEAQ. This clone was found once. V gene TRBV7-8 combines with J gene TRBJ2-7; D is undetermined. The specimen sequenced was PBMCs. This sequence originates from a male donor in good health and CMV-seropositive. CDR3 bases: TGTGCCAGCAGCTTTTACAGTGCCTACGAGCAGTACTTC. It specifies CASSFYSAYEQYF.